Each of the 5 T cell receptor beta chains below was sequenced from the same sample in a study of cytomegalovirus exposure and HLA in healthy donors. PCR involved 60 Vbeta and 13 Jbeta primers. Clones were read by immunoSEQ multiplex PCR, and TCRdb kept only the in-frame ones, dropping some. Altogether 150,000 or so clones are present, roughly 73% being singletons, with the ten largest covering around 8%. The sequenced material came from PBMCs. The receptor set was obtained from a woman aged 40 to 50 in good health and CMV-seropositive.

J is TRBJ2-1 and V is TRBV7-2, with a tentative D call TRBD2 (6 bases). The CDR3 consists of 12 residues. Germline V gene lookup returns CDR1 SGHTA and CDR2 FQGNSA. Between the trimmed V and J ends, which lost 5 bases and 9 bases, there was a span of 11 bases. CDR3 DNA sequence: TGTGCCAGCAGCCAAATGGGGGGTGAGCAGTTCTTC. This gives the protein CASSQMGGEQFF.

This clone appeared a few times. This chain links TRBV28 with TRBJ1-5; D remains unclear. Per the germline V gene, CDR1 is MDHEN and CDR2 is SYDVKM. This CDR3 has 15 amino acids. Trimming removed 3 bases from V and 3 bases from J, with 12 bases in between. The CDR3 is CASSFLGGFNQPQHF. DNA for the CDR3: TGTGCCAGCAGTTTCCTCGGAGGGTTCAATCAGCCCCAGCATTTT.

This sequence joins TRBV30 and TRBJ1-1; D is perhaps TRBD1 (6 bases). Germline CDR1 and CDR2: GTSNPN and SVGIG (reference sequence). The CDR3 runs to 14 residues. With 1 base removed from V and 7 bases from J, the gap between germline ends came to 16 bases. The CDR3 region is CAWSGPPIGGEAFF. For the CDR3, the DNA is TGTGCCTGGAGTGGACCCCCGATAGGGGGTGAAGCTTTCTTT.

J is TRBJ2-7 and V is TRBV18; TRBD2 matches at 11 bases. The CDR3 length is 15 residues. With V trimmed by 4 bases and J by 3 bases, 5 bases remained unmatched. Germline lookup yields CDR1 KGHSH and CDR2 LQKENI. CDR3 in DNA: TGTGCCAGCTCACGAATAGGGACTAGCGGCTACGAGCAGTACTTC. Translation: CASSRIGTSGYEQYF.

This chain uses TRBV29-1 with TRBJ1-3; the D is unclear. V lost 7 bases, J lost 0 bases, and 7 bases lay in between. The germline V gene has CDR1 SQVTM and CDR2 ANQGSEA. This CDR3 has 12 residues. CDR3 DNA sequence: TGCAGCGCAGTTACCTCTGGAAACACCATATATTTT. It is translated as CSAVTSGNTIYF.